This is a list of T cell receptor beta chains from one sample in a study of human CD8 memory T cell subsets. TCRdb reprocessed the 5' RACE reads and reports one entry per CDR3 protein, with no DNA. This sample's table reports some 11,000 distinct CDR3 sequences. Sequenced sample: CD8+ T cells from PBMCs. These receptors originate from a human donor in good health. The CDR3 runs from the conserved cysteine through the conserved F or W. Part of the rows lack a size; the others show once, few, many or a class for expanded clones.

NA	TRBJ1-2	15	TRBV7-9	CASSAGLRVDYGYTF
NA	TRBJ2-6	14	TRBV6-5	CASSYSIGANVLTF
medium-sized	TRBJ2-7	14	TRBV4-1	CASSQKWGAYEQYF
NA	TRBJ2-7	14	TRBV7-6	CASSLGEGGYEQYF
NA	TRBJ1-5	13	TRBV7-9	CASSPNRAQPQHF
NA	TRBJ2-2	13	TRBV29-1	CSVEGLAVGELFF
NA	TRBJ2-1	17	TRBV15	CATSRRLAGEYYNEQFF
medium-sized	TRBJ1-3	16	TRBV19	CASSLRTAASGNTIYF
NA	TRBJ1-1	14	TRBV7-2	CASSLAHVNTEAFF
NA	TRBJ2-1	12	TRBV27	CASSSTPNEQFF
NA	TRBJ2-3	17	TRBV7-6	CASSFTSGGAGTDTQYF
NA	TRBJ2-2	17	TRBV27	CASSLVVGQGHSGELFF
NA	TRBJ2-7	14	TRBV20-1	CSARDLRNIYEQYF
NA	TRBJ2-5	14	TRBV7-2	CASSKSSELETQYF
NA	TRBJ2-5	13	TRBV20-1	CSAKQGNQETQYF
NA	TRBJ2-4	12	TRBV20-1	CSARGLKGFQYF
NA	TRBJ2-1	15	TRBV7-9	CASSQTSGSYNEQFF
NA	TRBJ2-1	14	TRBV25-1	CASSESASWDEQFF
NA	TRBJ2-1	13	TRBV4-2	CASSQERFYEQFF
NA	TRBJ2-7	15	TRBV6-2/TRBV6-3	CASRRLAGSLLEQYF
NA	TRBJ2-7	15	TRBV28	CASSSGLAGTYEQYF
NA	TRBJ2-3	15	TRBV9	CASSSRLASTDTQYF
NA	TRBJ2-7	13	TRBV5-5	CASSLYRIHEQYF
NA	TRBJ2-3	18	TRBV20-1	CSARDLWEPTIITDTQYF
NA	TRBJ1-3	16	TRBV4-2	CASSRRFGGAGNTIYF
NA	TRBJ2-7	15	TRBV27	CASSLFGTSDYEQYF
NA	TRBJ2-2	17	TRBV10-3	CAISDTTRLVNTGELFF
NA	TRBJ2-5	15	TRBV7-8	CASSLLPGSGETQYF
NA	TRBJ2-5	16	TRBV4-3	CASSQEQGREKETQYF
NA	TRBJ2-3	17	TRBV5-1	CASSLNSDWISTDTQYF
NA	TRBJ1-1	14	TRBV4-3	CASSQDRVGTEAFF
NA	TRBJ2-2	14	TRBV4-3	CASSGLAGVGELFF
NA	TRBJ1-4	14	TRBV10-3	CASSEGDGNEKLFF
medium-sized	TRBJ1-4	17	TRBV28	CASSPWTGMATNEKLFF
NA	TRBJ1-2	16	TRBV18	CASSPDWNWGTEGYTF
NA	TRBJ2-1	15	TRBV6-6	CASATLGGASDEQFF
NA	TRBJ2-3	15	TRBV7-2	CASSFSGRAPDTQYF
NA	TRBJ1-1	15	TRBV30	CAWSAGSWVNTEAFF
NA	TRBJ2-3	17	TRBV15	CATSRDGLAGSTDTQYF
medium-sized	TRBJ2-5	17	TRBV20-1	CSARDRWALAQQETQYF
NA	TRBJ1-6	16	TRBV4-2	CASSQVGRDHNSPLHF
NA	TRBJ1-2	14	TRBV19	CASSIDAGVRGYTF
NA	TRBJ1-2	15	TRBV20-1	CSARPETASNYGYTF
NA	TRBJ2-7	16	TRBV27	CASSFVGTSGSYEQYF
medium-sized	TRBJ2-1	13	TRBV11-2	CASSLSSYNEQFF
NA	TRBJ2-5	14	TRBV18	CASSPVGQGETQYF
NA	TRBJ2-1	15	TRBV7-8	CASSLLAGEGNEQFF
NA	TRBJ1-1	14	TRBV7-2	CASSLVSFSTEAFF
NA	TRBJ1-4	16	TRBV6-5	CASSYSTLATNEKLFF
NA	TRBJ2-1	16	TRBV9	CASSVSGGSSYNEQFF
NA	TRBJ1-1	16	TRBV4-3	CASSQDRTGWNTEAFF
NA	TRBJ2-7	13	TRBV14	CASSPFNSYEQYF
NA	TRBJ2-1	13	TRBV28	CATSTGVYNEQFF